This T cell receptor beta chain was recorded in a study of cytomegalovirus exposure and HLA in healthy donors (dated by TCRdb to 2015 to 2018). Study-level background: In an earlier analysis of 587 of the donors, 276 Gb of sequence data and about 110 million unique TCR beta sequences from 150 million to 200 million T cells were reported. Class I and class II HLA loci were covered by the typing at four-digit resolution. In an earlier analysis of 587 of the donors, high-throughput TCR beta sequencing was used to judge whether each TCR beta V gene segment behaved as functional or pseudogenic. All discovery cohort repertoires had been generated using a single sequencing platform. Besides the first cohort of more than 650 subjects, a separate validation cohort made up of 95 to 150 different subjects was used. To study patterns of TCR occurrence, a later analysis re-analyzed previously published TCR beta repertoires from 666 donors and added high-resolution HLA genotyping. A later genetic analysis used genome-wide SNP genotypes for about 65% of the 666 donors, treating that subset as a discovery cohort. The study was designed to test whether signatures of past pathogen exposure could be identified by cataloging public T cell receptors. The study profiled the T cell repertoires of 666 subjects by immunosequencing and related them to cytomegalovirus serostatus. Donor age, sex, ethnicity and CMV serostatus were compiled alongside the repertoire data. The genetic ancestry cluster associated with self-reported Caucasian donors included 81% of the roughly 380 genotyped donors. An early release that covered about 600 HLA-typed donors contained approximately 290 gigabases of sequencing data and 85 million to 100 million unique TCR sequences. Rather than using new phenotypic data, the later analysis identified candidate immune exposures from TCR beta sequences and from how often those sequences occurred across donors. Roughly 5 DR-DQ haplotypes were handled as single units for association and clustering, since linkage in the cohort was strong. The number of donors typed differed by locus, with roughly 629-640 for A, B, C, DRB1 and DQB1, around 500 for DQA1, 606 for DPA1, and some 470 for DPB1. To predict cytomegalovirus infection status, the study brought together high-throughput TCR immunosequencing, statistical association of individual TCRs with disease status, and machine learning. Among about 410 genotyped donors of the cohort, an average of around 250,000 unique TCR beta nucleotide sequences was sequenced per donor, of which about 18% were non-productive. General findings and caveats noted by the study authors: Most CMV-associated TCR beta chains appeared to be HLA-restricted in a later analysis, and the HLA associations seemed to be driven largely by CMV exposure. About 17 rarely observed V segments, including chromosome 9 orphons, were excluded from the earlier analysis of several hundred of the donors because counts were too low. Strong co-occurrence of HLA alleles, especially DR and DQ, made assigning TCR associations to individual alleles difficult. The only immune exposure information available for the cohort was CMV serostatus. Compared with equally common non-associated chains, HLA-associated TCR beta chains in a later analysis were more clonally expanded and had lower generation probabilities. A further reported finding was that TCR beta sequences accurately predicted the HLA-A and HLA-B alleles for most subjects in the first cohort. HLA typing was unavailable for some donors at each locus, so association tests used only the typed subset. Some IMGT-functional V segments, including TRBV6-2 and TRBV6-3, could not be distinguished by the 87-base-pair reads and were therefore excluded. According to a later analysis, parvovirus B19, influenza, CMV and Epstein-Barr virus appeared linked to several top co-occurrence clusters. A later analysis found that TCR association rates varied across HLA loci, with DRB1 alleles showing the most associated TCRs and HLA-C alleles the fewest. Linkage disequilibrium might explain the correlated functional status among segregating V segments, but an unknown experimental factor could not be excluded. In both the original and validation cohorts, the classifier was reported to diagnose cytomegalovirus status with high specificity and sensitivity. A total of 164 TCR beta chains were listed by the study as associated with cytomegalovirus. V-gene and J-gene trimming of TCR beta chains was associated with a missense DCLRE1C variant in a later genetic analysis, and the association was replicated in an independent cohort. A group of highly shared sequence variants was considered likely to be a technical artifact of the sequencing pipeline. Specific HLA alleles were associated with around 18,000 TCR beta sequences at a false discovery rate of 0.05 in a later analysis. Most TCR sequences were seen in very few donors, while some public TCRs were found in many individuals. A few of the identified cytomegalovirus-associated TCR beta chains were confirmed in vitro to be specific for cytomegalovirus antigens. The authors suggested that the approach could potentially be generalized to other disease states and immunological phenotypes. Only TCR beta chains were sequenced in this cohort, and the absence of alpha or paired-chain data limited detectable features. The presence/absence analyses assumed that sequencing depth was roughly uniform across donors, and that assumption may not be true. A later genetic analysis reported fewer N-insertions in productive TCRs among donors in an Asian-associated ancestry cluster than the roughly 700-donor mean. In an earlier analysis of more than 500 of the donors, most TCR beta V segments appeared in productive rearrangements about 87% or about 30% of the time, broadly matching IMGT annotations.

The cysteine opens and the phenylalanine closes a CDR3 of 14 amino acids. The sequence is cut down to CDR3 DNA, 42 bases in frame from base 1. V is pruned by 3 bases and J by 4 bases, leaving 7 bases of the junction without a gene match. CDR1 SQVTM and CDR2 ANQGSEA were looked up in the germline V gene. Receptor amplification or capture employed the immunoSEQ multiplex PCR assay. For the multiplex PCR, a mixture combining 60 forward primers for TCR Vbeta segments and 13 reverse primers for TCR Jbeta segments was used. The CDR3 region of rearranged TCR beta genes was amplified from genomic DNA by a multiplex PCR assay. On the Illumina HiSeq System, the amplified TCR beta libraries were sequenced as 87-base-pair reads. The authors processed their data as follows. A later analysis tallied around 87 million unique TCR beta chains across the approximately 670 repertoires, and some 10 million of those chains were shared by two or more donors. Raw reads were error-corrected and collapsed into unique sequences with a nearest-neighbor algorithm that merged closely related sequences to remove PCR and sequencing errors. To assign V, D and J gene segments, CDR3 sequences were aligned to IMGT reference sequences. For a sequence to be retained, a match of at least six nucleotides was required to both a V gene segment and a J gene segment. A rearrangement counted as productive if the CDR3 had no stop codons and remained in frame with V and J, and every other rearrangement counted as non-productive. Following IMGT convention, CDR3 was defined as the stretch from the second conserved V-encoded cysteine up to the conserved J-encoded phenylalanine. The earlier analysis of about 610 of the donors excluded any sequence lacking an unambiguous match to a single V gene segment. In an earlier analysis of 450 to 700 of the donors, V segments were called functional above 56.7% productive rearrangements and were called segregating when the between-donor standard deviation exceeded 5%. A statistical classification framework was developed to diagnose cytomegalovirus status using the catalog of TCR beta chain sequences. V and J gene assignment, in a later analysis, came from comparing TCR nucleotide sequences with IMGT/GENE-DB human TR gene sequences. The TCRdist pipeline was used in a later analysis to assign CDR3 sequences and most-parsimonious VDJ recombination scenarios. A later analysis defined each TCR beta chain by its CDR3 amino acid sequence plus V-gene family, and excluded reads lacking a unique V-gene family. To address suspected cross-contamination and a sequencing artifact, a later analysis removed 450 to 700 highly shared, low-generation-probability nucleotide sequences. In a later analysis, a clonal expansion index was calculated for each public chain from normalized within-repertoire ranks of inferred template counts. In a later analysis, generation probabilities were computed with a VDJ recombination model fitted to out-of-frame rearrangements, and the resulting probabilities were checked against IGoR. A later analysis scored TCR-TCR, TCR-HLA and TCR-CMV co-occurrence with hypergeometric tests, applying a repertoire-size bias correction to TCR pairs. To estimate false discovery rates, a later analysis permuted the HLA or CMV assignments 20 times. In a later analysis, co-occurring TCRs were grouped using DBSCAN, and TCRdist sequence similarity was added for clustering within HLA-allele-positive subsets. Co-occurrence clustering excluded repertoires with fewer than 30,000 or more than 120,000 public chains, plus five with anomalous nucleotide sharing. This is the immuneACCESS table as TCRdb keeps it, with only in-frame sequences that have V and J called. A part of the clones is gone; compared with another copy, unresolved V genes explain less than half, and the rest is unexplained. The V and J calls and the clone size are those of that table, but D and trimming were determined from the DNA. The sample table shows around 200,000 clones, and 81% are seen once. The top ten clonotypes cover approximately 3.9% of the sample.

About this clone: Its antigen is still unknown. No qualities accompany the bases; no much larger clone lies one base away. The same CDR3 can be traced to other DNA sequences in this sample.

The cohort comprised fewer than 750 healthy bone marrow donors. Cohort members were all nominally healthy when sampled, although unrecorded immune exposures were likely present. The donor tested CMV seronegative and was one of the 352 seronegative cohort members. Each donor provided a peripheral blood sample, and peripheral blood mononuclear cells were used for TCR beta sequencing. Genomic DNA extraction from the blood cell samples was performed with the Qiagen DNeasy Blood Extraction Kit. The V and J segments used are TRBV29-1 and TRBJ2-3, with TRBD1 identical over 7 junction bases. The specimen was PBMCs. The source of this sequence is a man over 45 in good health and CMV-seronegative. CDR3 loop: CSVEQGQGADTQYF. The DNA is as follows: TGCAGCGTTGAGCAAGGTCAGGGGGCAGATACGCAGTATTTT.